The clone carrying this T cell receptor (beta chain) was seen many times. Its antigen is unknown. The data stem from a study of CD8 T cells in ankylosing spondylitis. As the method for making TCR beta libraries, quantitative 5'-RACE with molecular barcodes was used. TCRdb redid the calling of the 5' RACE reads with MiXCR, one entry per CDR3 protein. Altogether 200,000 to 300,000 distinct CDR3 sequences are present, roughly 8.2% being singletons, with the ten largest covering 4.5% to 5%. Study-level points and caveats: CD8+ by phenotype, disease-linked clones were relatively rare in peripheral blood. Prior work had noted some motif variants in reactive arthritis blood and synovial fluid. The authors reported significant enrichment of disease-linked clones in matched ankylosing spondylitis synovial fluid.

The V gene's germline CDR1 is SGHTA and CDR2 FQGTGA. V lost 6 bases and J lost 7, with 15 bases in between. The CDR3 runs to 13 residues. The chain is built from TRBV7-3 and TRBJ1-2; D is perhaps TRBD1 (5 bases). Source material: blood, either unsorted or a sorted T cell fraction (not recorded which). This TCR derives from a female donor with ankylosing spondylitis or in good health (not recorded which). CDR3 protein: CASREEGTGGYTF. CDR3 DNA: TGTGCCAGCAGAGAAGAAGGGACGGGTGGCTACACCTTC.